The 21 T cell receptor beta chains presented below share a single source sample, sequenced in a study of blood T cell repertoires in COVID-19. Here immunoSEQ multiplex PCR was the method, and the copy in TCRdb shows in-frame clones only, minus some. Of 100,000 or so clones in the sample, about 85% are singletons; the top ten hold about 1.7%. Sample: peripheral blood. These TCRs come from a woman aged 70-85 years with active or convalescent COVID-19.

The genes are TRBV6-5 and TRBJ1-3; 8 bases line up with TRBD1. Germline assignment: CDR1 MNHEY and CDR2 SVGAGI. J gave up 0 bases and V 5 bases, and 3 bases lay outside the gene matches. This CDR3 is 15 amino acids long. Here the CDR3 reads CASSRDRYSGNTIYF. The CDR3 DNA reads TGTGCCAGCAGTCGGGACAGGTACTCTGGAAACACCATATATTTT.

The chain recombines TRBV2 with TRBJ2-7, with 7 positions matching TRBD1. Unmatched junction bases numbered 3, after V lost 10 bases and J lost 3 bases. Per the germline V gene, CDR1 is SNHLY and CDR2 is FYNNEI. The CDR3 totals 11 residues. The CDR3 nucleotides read TGTGCCACGGGACAGTACTACGAGCAGTACTTC. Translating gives CATGQYYEQYF.

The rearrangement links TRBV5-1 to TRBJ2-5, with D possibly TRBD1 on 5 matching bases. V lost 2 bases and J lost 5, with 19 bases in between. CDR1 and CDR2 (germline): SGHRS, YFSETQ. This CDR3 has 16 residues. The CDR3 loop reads CASSFGHSRTSETQYF. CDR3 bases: TGCGCCAGCAGCTTTGGACATTCGCGTACGAGCGAGACCCAGTACTTC.

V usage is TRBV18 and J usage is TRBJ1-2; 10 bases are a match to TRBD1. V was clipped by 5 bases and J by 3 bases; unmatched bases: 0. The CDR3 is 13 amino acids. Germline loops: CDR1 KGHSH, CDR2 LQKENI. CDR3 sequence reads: CASSGTGDYGYTF. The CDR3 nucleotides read TGTGCCAGCTCAGGGACAGGGGACTATGGCTACACCTTC. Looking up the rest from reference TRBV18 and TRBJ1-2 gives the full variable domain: NAGVMQNPRHLVRRRGQEARLRCSPMKGHSHVYWYRQLPEEGLKFMVYLQKENIIDESGMPKERFSAEFPKEGPSILRIQQVVRGDSAAYFCASSGTGDYGYTFGSGTRLTVV.

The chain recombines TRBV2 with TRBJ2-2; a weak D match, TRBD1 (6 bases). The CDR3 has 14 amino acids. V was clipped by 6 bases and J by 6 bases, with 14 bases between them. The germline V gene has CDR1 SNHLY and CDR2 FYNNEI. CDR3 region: CASRETGLAGELFF. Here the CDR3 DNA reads TGTGCCAGCAGAGAAACAGGGCTGGCCGGGGAGCTGTTTTTT.

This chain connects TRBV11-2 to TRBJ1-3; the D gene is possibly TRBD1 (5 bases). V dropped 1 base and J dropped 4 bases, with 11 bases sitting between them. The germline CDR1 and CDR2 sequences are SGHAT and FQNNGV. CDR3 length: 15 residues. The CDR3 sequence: CASSLVGGHGNTIYF. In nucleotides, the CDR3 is TGTGCCAGCAGCTTAGTGGGGGGTCACGGAAACACCATATATTTT.

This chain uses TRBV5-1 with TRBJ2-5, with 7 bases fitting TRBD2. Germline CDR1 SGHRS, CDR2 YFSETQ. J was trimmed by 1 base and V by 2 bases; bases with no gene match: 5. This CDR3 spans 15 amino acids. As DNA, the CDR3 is TGCGCCAGCAGCTTTATTCCGGGGGGCCAAGAGACCCAGTACTTC. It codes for CASSFIPGGQETQYF.

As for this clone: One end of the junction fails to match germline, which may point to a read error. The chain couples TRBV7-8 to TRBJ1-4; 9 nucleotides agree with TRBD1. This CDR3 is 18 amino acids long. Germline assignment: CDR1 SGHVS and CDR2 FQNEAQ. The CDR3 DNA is TGTGCCAGCAGCTTAGCTCGGACAGGGGCGTATACTACTGAAAAACTGTTTTTT. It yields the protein CASSLARTGAYTTEKLFF.

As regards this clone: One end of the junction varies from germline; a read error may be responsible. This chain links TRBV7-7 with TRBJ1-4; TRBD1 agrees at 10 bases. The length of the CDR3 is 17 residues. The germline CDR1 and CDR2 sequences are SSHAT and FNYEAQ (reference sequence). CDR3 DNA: TGTGCTAGCAGCCCCAAGACAGGGGGCGCAACTAATGAAAAACTGTTTTTT. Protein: CASSPKTGGATNEKLFF.

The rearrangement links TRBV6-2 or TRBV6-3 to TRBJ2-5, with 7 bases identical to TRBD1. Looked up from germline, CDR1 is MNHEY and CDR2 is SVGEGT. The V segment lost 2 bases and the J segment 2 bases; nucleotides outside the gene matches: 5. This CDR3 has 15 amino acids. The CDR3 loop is CASSYPRQGQETQYF. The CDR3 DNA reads TGTGCCAGCAGTTACCCGCGACAGGGTCAAGAGACCCAGTACTTC.

The CDR3 bases are TGTGCCTGGAGTGTACGGCGGGGCGCTGGGGCCGGGGAGCTGTTTTTT. Protein: CAWSVRRGAGAGELFF. The rearrangement joins TRBV30 to TRBJ2-2, with a weak D call TRBD2 (6 bases). The CDR3 is 16 amino acids. In germline, CDR1 is GTSNPN, CDR2 SVGIG (reference sequence). V shed 0 bases and J shed 6 bases, with 17 bases lying between them.

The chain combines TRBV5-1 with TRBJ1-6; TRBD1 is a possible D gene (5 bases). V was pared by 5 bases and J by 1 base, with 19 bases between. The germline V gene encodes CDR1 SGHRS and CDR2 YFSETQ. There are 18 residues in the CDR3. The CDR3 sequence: CASSAELSKGSYNSPLHF. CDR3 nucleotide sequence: TGCGCCAGCAGTGCCGAACTCTCCAAGGGGTCCTATAATTCACCCCTCCACTTT.

The CDR3: CASSFTGANQPQHF. The CDR3 DNA is TGCGCCAGCAGCTTCACAGGGGCGAATCAGCCCCAGCATTTT. The gene calls are TRBV5-1 and TRBJ1-5; 7 bases are shared with TRBD1. Germline CDR1 and CDR2: SGHRS and YFSETQ. This CDR3 spans 14 amino acids. J lost 4 bases, V lost 2 bases, and 3 bases had no gene match.

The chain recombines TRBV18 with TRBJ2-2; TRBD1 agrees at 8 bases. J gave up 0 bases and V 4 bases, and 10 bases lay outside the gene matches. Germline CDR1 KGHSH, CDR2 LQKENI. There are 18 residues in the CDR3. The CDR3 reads CASSQHGTGQTNTGELFF. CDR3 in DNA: TGTGCCAGCTCACAACACGGGACAGGACAAACGAACACCGGGGAGCTGTTTTTT.

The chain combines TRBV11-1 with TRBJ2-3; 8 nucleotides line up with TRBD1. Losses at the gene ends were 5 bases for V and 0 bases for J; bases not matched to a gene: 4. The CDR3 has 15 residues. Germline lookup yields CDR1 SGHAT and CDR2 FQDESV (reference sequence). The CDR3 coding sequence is TGTGCCAGCAGCCCGGACAGGGCCAGCACAGATACGCAGTATTTT. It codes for CASSPDRASTDTQYF.

CDR3 loop: CASSQGTGMTEAFF. The CDR3, as DNA: TGTGCCAGCAGCCAAGGAACGGGGATGACTGAAGCTTTCTTT. The rearrangement uses TRBV3-1 (or the pseudogene TRBV3-2) and TRBJ1-1; no firm D call. This CDR3 has 14 residues. V was clipped by 1 base and J by 5 bases, with 11 bases between them. Per germline, CDR1 LGHDT and CDR2 YNNKEL (reference sequence).

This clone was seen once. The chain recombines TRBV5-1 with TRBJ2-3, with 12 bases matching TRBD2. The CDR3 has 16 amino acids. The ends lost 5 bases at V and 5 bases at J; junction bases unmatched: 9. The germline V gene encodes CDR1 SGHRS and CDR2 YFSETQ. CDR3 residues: CASRYPTSGSGDTQYF. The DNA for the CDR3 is TGCGCCAGCAGGTATCCGACTAGCGGGAGTGGAGATACGCAGTATTTT.

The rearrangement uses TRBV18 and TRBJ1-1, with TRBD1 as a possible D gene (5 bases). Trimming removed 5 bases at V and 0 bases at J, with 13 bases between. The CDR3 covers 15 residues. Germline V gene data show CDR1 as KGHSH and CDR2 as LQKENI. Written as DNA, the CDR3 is TGTGCCAGCTCAGACCAGACAGCTATGAACACTGAAGCTTTCTTT. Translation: CASSDQTAMNTEAFF.

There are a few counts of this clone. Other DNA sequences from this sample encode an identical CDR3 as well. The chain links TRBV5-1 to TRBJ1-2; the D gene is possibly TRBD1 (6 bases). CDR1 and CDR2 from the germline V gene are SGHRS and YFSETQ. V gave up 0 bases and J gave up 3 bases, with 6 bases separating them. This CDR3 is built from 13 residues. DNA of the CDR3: TGCGCCAGCAGCTTGGCAGGGGACTATGGCTACACCTTC. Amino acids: CASSLAGDYGYTF. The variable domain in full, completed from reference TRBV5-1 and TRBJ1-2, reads KAGVTQTPRYLIKTRGQQVTLSCSPISGHRSVSWYQQTPGQGLQFLFEYFSETQRNKGNFPGRFSGRQFSNSRSEMNVSTLELGDSALYLCASSLAGDYGYTFGSGTRLTVV.

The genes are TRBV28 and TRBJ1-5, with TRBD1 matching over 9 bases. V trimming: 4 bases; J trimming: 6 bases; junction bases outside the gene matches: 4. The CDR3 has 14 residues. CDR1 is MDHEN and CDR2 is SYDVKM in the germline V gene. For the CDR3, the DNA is TGTGCCAGCAGTTCCGGGACAGGGACTCAGCCCCAGCATTTT. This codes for CASSSGTGTQPQHF.

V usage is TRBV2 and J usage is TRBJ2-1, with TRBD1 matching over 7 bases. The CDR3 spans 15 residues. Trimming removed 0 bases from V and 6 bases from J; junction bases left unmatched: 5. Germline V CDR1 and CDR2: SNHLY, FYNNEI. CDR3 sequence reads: CASSEALNRGNEQFF. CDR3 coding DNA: TGTGCCAGCAGTGAAGCGTTGAACAGGGGCAATGAGCAGTTCTTC. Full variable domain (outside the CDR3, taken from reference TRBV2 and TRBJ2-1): EPEVTQTPSHQVTQMGQEVILRCVPISNHLYFYWYRQILGQKVEFLVSFYNNEISEKSEIFDDQFSVERPDGSNFTLKIRSTKLEDSAMYFCASSEALNRGNEQFFGPGTRLTVL.